Below are 15 T cell receptor beta chains sequenced from a single sample in a study of T-cell memory formation after mild COVID-19. TCRdb processed the 5' RACE reads anew with MiXCR; each CDR3 protein has one entry. Of 350,000 to 450,000 distinct CDR3 sequences listed, 25% to 30% are singletons. The sample taken for sequencing was PBMCs or a T cell subset sorted from them (not recorded which). The receptors stem from an adult woman who had mild COVID-19 (a few samples of this study predate the infection). Cell type and time point are not known.

This clonotype was found a few times. This CDR3 reads CASSFEGGTGELFF. CDR3 nucleotide sequence: TGCGCCAGCAGCTTCGAGGGGGGCACCGGGGAGCTGTTTTTT. The V and J genes are TRBV5-1 and TRBJ2-2, with D perhaps matching TRBD1 or TRBD2 (6 bases each). This CDR3 is built from 14 residues. Germline V gene lookup returns CDR1 SGHRS and CDR2 YFSETQ. Trimming left V 2 bases short and J 4 bases short, with 9 bases between.

This rearrangement joins TRBV20-1 to TRBJ2-7; D perhaps matches TRBD1 (5 bases). This CDR3 is built from 13 residues. From germline, CDR1 is DFQATT and CDR2 SNEGSKA (reference sequence). Trimming took off 6 bases at V and 2 bases at J, with 14 bases between the two ends. The CDR3 sequence: CSANRGRAYEQYF. DNA for the CDR3: TGCAGTGCAAATAGGGGCAGAGCCTACGAGCAGTACTTC.

In DNA form, the CDR3 reads TGTGCCACCAGTGTCCCGGGCGGGGGCAAGGAGACCCAGTACTTC. Amino acid sequence: CATSVPGGGKETQYF. The gene calls are TRBV24-1 and TRBJ2-5; D might be TRBD2 (7 bases). Trimming left V 5 bases short and J 5 bases short, with 17 bases between. This CDR3 has 15 amino acids. CDR1 and CDR2 from the germline V gene are KGHDR and SFDVKD.

The V gene is TRBV12-3 or TRBV12-4, the J gene TRBJ2-5; 8 bases match TRBD2. The CDR3 sequence is 17 residues long. V gave up 6 bases and J gave up 0 bases; unmatched junction bases: 12. The CDR3 loop reads CASSPGTSGVYQETQYF. The DNA of the CDR3 is TGTGCCAGCAGCCCGGGAACTAGCGGAGTGTACCAAGAGACCCAGTACTTC.

This clonotype was seen just once. The chain carries TRBV25-1 and TRBJ1-1, with D unresolved. Germline CDR1 MGHDK, CDR2 SYGVNS. V shed 3 bases and J shed 4 bases, with 12 bases lying between them. The CDR3 has 14 amino acids. DNA of the CDR3: TGTGCCAGCAGTGATGATGTAATGAGCACTGAAGCTTTCTTT. Its translation: CASSDDVMSTEAFF. Based on the CDR3 plus reference TRBV25-1 and TRBJ1-1, the full variable domain is EADIYQTPRYLVIGTGKKITLECSQTMGHDKMYWYQQDPGMELHLIHYSYGVNSTEKGDLSSESTVSRIRTEHFPLTLESARPSHTSQYLCASSDDVMSTEAFFGQGTRLTVV.

The CDR3 region is CASSFLTPGWNGYTF. CDR3 sequence (DNA): TGTGCCAGCAGCTTTCTTACACCAGGGTGGAATGGCTACACCTTC. This sequence joins TRBV7-2 and TRBJ1-2; perhaps TRBD1 as D (5 bases). Germline CDR1 reads SGHTA; CDR2 reads FQGNSA. V shed 3 bases and J shed 6 bases, with 17 bases lying between them. CDR3 length: 15 residues.

This sequence joins TRBV12-3 or TRBV12-4 and TRBJ2-7; no firm D call. Trimming stripped 3 bases from V and 13 bases from J, with 16 bases between. The CDR3 is 12 residues long. The CDR3 protein is CASSLDLRVQYF. For the CDR3, the DNA is TGTGCCAGCAGTTTGGACCTTCGTGTGCAATACTTC.

J is TRBJ2-5 and V is TRBV29-1, with D perhaps matching TRBD2 (6 bases). Germline loops: CDR1 SQVTM, CDR2 ANQGSEA. V lost 2 bases and J lost 0, with 19 bases in between. CDR3 length: 17 residues. In nucleotides, the CDR3 is TGCAGCGTTGAATCACCAAGCGGGTCCAAGTACCAAGAGACCCAGTACTTC. Translation: CSVESPSGSKYQETQYF. The whole variable domain, filled in from reference TRBV29-1 and TRBJ2-5, reads SAVISQKPSRDICQRGTSLTIQCQVDSQVTMMFWYRQQPGQSLTLIATANQGSEATYESGFVIDKFPISRPNLTFSTLTVSNMSPEDSSIYLCSVESPSGSKYQETQYFGPGTRLLVL.

The sample holds many counts of this clonotype. The rearrangement uses TRBV12-3 or TRBV12-4 and TRBJ2-1, with D unclear. CDR3 size: 13 residues. Trimming cost V 6 bases and J 3 bases, with 9 bases left between them. As DNA, the CDR3 is TGTGCCAGCAGCTTTGCAGTCTACAATGAGCAGTTCTTC. It yields the protein CASSFAVYNEQFF.

This clonotype has only a few counts. The chain employs TRBV2 and TRBJ1-1; D gene uncertain. Per germline, CDR1 SNHLY and CDR2 FYNNEI. The CDR3 spans 14 residues. V shed 3 bases and J shed 10 bases, with 18 bases lying between them. The CDR3 DNA is TGTGCCAGCAGTGATCGTTTGGGTAAGCACGGAGCTTTCTTT. Amino acids: CASSDRLGKHGAFF. The variable domain in full, with the rest retrieved from reference TRBV2 and TRBJ1-1, is EPEVTQTPSHQVTQMGQEVILRCVPISNHLYFYWYRQILGQKVEFLVSFYNNEISEKSEIFDDQFSVERPDGSNFTLKIRSTKLEDSAMYFCASSDRLGKHGAFFGQGTRLTVV.

This clonotype came up a few times. This chain joins TRBV24-1 and TRBJ2-1; 11 positions match TRBD2. The germline gives CDR1 KGHDR, CDR2 SFDVKD. Trimming cost V 7 bases and J 7 bases; bases outside gene matches: 11. The CDR3 has 16 amino acids. The CDR3 here is CATSDLLAGEGNEQFF. The CDR3 DNA is TGTGCCACCAGCGATCTACTAGCGGGAGAGGGTAATGAGCAGTTCTTC.

The sample holds a few counts of this clonotype. The V and J genes are TRBV2 and TRBJ2-1, with no clear D. CDR1 and CDR2 from the germline V gene are SNHLY and FYNNEI. Trimming shortened V by 6 bases and J by 8 bases, and 14 bases separated the two germline ends. The CDR3 is 13 residues long. The CDR3 DNA reads as TGTGCCAGCAGGCTCAATCAGGCGGATGAGCAGTTCTTC. Residues: CASRLNQADEQFF.

This chain links TRBV5-6 with TRBJ1-2; no firm D call. This CDR3 region has 14 residues. The germline gives CDR1 SGHDT, CDR2 YYEEEE. V dropped 0 bases and J dropped 7 bases, with 13 bases sitting between them. The CDR3 loop is CASSLVGQEVGYTF. The CDR3 bases are TGTGCCAGCAGCTTGGTCGGGCAGGAGGTTGGCTACACCTTC.

J is TRBJ2-7 and V is TRBV20-1; possibly TRBD2 for D (5 bases). Trimming took 3 bases from V and 4 from J, leaving 7 bases between them. The CDR3 consists of 11 residues. CDR1 DFQATT and CDR2 SNEGSKA come from the germline V gene (reference sequence). Here the CDR3 reads CSASRGYEQYF. In nucleotides, the CDR3 is TGCAGTGCTAGCCGCGGGTACGAGCAGTACTTC.

The chain couples TRBV7-9 to TRBJ2-7, with TRBD1 matching over 8 bases. V shed 5 bases and J 4 bases; nucleotides not matched to a gene: 16. The germline CDR1 and CDR2 sequences are SEHNR and FQNEAQ (reference sequence). The CDR3 consists of 17 residues. CDR3 region: CASSHRLGQGQGYEQYF. Here the CDR3 DNA reads TGTGCCAGCAGCCATAGGCTCGGACAGGGCCAAGGATACGAGCAGTACTTC.